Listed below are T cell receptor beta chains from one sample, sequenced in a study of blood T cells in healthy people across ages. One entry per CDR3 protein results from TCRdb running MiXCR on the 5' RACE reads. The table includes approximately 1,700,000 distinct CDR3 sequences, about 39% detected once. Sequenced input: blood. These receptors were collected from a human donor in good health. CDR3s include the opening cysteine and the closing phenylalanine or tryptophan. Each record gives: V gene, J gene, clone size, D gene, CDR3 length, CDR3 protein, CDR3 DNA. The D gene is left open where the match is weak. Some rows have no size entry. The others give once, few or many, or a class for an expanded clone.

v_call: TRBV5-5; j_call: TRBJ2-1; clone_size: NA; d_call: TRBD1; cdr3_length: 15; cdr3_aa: CASSLAQGVRDEQFF; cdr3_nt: TGTGCCAGCAGCTTGGCGCAGGGGGTAAGGGATGAGCAGTTCTTC
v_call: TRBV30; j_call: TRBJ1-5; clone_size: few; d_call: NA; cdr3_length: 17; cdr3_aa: CALSSGSAIPSNQPQHF; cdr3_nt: TGTGCACTCAGTAGTGGGTCCGCAATACCTAGCAATCAGCCCCAGCATTTT
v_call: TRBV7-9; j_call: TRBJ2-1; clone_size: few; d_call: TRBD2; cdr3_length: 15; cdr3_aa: CASSGGTSLLNEQFF; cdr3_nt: TGTGCCAGCAGCGGCGGGACTAGTCTTTTAAATGAGCAGTTCTTC
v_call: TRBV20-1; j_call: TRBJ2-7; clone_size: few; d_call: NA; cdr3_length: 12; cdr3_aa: CSAVGFYYEQYF; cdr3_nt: TGCAGTGCTGTAGGGTTCTACTACGAGCAGTACTTC
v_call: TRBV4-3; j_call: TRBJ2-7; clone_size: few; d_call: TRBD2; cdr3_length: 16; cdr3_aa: CASSQNLAESSYEQYF; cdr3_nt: TGCGCCAGCAGCCAAAACCTAGCGGAGAGCTCCTACGAGCAGTACTTC
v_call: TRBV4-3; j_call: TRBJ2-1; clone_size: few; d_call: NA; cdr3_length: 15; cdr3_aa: CASSQTTSSCNEQFF; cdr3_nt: TGCGCCAGCAGCCAGACTACTTCCTCCTGCAATGAGCAGTTCTTC
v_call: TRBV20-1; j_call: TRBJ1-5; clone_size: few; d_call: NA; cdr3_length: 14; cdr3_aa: CSASRREGGQPQHF; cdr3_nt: TGCAGTGCTAGTCGTAGGGAGGGGGGTCAGCCCCAGCATTTT
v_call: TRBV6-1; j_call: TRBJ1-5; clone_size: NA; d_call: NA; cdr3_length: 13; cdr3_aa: CASRSFQGQPQHF; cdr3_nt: TGTGCCAGCAGGTCATTTCAGGGTCAGCCCCAGCATTTT
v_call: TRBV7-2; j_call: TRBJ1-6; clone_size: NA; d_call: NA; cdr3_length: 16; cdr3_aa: CASSLAPGRNNSPLHF; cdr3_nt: TGTGCCAGCAGCTTAGCCCCGGGACGGAATAATTCACCCCTCCACTTT
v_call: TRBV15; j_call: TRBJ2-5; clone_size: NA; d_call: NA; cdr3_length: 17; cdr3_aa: CATSRDLGWRTQETQYF; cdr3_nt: TGTGCCACCAGCAGAGATTTAGGGTGGAGAACCCAAGAGACCCAGTACTTC
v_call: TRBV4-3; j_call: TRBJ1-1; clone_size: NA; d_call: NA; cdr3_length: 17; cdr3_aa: CASSQDPLNSPGNEAFF; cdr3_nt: TGCGCCAGCAGCCAAGATCCCCTAAACTCACCTGGGAATGAAGCTTTCTTT
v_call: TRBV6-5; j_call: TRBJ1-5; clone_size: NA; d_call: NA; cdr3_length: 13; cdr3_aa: CASSIYRDQPQHF; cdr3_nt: TGTGCCAGCAGTATTTACAGGGATCAGCCCCAGCATTTT
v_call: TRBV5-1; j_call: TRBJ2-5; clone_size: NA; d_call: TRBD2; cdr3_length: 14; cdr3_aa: CASSDSGGWETQYF; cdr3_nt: TGCGCCAGCAGCGATAGCGGGGGTTGGGAGACCCAGTACTTC
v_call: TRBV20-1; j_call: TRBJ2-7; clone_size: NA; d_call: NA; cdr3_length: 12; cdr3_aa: CSARKQLNEQYF; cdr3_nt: TGCAGTGCTAGGAAACAGCTAAACGAGCAGTACTTC
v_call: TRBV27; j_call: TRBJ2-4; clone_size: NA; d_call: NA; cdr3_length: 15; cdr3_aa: CASSLGAGDKNIQYF; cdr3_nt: TGTGCCAGCAGTTTAGGGGCAGGGGACAAAAACATTCAGTACTTC
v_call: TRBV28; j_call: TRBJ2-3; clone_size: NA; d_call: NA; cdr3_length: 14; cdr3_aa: CASSIPGRTDTQYF; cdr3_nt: TGTGCCAGCAGTATCCCCGGTCGCACAGATACGCAGTATTTT
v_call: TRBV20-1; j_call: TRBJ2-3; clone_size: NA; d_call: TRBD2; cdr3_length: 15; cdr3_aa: CSAESGTSLTDTQYF; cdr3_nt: TGCAGTGCCGAATCCGGGACTAGCCTCACAGATACGCAGTATTTT
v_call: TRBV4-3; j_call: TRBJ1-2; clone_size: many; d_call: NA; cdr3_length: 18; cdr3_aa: CASSQNLETGGANYGYTF; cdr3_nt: TGCGCCAGCAGCCAAAACCTCGAGACAGGTGGAGCTAACTATGGCTACACCTTC
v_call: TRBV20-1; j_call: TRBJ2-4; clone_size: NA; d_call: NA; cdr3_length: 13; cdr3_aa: CSARKTGGFGQYF; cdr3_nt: TGCAGTGCTAGAAAGACAGGCGGGTTCGGGCAGTACTTC
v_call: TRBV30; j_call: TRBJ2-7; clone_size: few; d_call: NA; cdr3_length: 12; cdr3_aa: CAWRPDSYEQYF; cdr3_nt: TGTGCCTGGAGGCCGGACTCCTACGAGCAGTACTTC
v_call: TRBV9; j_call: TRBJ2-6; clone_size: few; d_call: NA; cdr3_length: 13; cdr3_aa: CASSDTAGNVLTF; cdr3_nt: TGTGCCAGCAGCGACACTGCGGGCAACGTCCTGACTTTC
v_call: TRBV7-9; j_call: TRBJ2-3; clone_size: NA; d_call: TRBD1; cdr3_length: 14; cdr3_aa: CASSLLQGADTQYF; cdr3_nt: TGCGCCAGCAGCTTGTTACAGGGGGCCGATACGCAGTATTTT
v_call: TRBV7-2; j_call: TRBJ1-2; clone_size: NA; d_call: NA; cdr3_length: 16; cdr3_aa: CASRPGILTLNYGYTF; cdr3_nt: TGTGCCAGCAGGCCCGGGATCCTAACCCTTAACTATGGCTACACCTTC
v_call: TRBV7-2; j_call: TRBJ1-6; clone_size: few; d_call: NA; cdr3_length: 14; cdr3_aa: CASSLVNRRSPLHF; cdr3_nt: TGTGCCAGCAGCTTAGTCAACCGGCGTTCACCCCTCCACTTT
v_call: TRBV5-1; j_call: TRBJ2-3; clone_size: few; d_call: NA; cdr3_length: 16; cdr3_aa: CASSLGGAGTTDTQYF; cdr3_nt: TGCGCCAGCAGCTTGGGGGGAGCAGGAACCACAGATACGCAGTATTTT